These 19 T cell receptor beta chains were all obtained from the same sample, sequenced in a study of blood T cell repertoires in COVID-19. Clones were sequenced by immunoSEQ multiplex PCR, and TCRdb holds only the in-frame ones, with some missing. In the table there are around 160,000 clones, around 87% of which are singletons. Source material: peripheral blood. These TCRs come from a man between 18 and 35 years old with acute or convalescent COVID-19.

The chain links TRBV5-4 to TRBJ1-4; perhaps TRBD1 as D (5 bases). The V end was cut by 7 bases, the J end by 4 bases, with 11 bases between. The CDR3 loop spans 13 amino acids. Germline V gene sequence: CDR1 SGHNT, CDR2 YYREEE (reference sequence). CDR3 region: CASLRGDNEKLFF. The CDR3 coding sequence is TGTGCCAGCTTGCGGGGGGATAATGAAAAACTGTTTTTT.

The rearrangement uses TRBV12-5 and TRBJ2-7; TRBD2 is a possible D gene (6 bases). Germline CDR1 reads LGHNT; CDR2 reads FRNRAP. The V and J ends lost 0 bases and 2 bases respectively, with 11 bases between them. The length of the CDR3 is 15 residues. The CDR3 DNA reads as TGTGCTAGTGGTTTGGTATTGCGGGAAGCCTACGAGCAGTACTTC. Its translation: CASGLVLREAYEQYF.

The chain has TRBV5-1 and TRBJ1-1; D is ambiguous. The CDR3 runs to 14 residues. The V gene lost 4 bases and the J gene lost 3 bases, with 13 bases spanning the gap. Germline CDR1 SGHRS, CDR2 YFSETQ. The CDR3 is CASSARPRDTEAFF. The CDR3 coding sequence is TGCGCCAGCAGCGCACGGCCGCGGGACACTGAAGCTTTCTTT.

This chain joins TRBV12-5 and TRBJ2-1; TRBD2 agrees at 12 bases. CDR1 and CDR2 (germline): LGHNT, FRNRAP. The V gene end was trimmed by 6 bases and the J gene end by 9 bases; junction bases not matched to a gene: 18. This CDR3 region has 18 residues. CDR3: CASGPWAPTSGSGGEQFF. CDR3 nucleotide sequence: TGTGCTAGTGGACCTTGGGCCCCGACTAGCGGGAGTGGAGGTGAGCAGTTCTTC.

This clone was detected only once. The CDR3 reads CASSLVGTGGGNTIYF. The CDR3 nucleotides are TGTGCCAGCAGCTTAGTTGGGACAGGGGGAGGAAACACCATATATTTT. The rearrangement joins TRBV7-8 to TRBJ1-3; 11 nucleotides match TRBD1. The germline V gene has CDR1 SGHVS and CDR2 FQNEAQ. The CDR3 is 16 amino acids. V lost 1 base to trimming and J lost 4 bases; unmatched junction nucleotides: 3.

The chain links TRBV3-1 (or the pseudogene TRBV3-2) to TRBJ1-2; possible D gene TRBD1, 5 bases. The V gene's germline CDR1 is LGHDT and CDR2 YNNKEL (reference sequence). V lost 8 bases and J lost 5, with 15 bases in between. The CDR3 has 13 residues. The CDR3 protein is CASRPGGVYGYTF. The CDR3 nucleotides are TGTGCCAGCCGGCCTGGGGGGGTGTATGGCTACACCTTC.

The DNA for the CDR3 is TGTGCCAGCAGGGACAGGGTGGTGTTTGGGGCCAACGTCCTGACTTTC. This gives the protein CASRDRVVFGANVLTF. The rearrangement joins TRBV6-6 to TRBJ2-6; 8 positions match TRBD1. The V and J ends lost 6 bases and 3 bases, in that order; junction bases with no gene match: 7. This CDR3 is 16 amino acids long. Germline V gene lookup returns CDR1 MNHNY and CDR2 SVGAGI (reference sequence).

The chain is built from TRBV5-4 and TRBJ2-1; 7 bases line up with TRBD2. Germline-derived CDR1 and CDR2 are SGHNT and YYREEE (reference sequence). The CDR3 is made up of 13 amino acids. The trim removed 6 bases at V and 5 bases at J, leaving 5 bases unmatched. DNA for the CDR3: TGTGCCAGCATCCGGGGGGAGAACAATGAGCAGTTCTTC. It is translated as CASIRGENNEQFF.

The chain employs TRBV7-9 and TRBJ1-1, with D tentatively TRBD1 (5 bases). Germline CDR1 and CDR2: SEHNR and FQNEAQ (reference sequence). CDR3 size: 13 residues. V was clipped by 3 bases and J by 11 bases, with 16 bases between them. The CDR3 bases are TGTGCCAGCAGCTTGGGGGTATCGGGAGCTGCTTTCTTT. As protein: CASSLGVSGAAFF.

The CDR3 is CASSLAGNSYNEQFF. The CDR3 DNA reads as TGCGCCAGCAGTCTAGCGGGGAACTCCTACAATGAGCAGTTCTTC. The chain uses TRBV5-1 and TRBJ2-1; 9 nucleotides match TRBD2. The V segment lost 5 bases and the J segment 0 bases; nucleotides outside the gene matches: 3. Germline V gives CDR1 SGHRS, CDR2 YFSETQ. The CDR3 spans 15 residues.

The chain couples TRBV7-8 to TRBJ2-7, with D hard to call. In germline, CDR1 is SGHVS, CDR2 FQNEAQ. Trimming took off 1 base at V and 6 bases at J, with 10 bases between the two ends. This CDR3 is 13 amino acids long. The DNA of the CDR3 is TGTGCCAGCAGCTTAGGACCCGAGCGCGAGCAGTACGTC. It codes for CASSLGPEREQYV.

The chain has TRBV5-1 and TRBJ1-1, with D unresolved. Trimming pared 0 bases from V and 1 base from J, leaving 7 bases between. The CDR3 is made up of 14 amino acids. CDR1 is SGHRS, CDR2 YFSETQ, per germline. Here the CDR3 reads CASSLGQTNTEAFF. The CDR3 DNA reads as TGCGCCAGCAGCTTGGGACAAACGAACACTGAAGCTTTCTTT.

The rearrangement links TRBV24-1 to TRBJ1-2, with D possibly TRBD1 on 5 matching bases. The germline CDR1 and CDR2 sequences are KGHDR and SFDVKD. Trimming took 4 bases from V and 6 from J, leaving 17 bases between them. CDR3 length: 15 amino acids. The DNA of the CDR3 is TGTGCCACCAGTGACCCAGACCCCGACAGTAATGGCTACACCTTC. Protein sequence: CATSDPDPDSNGYTF.

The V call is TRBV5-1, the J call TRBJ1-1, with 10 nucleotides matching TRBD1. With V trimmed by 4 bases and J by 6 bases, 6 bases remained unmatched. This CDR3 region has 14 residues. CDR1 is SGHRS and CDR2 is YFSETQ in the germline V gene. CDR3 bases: TGCGCCAGCAGCCCAGGACAGGGGGAGTCTGAAGCTTTCTTT. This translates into CASSPGQGESEAFF.

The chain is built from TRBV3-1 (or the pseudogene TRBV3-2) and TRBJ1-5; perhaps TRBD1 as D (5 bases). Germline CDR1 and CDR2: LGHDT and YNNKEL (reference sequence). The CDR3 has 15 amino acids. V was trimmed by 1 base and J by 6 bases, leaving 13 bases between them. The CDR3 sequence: CASSQGRAQGQPQHF. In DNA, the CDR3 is TGTGCCAGCAGCCAAGGTCGAGCCCAGGGTCAGCCCCAGCATTTT.

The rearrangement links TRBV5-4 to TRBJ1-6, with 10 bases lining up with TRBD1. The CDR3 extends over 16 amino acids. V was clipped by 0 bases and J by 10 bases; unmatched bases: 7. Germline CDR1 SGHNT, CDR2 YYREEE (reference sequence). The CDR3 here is CASSLGGGTGASPLHF. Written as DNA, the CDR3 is TGTGCCAGCAGCTTGGGTGGGGGGACAGGGGCATCACCCCTCCACTTT.

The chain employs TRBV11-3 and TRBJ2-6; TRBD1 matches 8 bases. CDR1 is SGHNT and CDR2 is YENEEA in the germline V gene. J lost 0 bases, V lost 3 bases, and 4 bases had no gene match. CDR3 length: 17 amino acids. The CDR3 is CASSLGQAHSGANVLTF. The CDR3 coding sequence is TGTGCCAGCAGCTTGGGACAGGCCCACTCTGGGGCCAACGTCCTGACTTTC.

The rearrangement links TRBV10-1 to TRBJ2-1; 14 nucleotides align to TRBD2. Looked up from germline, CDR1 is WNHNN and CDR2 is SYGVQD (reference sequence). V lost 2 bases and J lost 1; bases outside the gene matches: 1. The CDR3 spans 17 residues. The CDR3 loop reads CASSEGTSGGSYNEQFF. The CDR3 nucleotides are TGCGCCAGCAGTGAGGGGACTAGCGGGGGATCCTACAATGAGCAGTTCTTC.

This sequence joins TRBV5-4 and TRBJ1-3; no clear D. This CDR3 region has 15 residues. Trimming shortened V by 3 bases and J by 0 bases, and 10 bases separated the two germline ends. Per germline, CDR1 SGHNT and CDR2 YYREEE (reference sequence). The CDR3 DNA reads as TGTGCCAGCAGCTCATGGGGAGTCTCTGGAAACACCATATATTTT. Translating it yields CASSSWGVSGNTIYF.